The 11 T cell receptor beta chains presented below share a single source sample, sequenced in a study of blood T cell repertoires in COVID-19. Libraries were prepared by immunoSEQ multiplex PCR; TCRdb keeps only in-frame clonotypes and omits some of them. Counted here are 200,000 to 300,000 clones, 75% to 90% occurring once; the ten biggest clones make up around 1.8%. Source material: peripheral blood. These receptors were collected from a man between 25 and 39 years old with active or convalescent COVID-19.

The chain uses TRBV6-1 and TRBJ1-2; tentatively, D is TRBD1 (5 bases). The CDR3 consists of 15 residues. Trimming left V 2 bases short and J 4 bases short, with 14 bases between. Looked up from germline, CDR1 is MNHNS and CDR2 is SASEGT. The CDR3 coding sequence is TGTGCCAGCAGTGAATTGCCAGGGAACACCTATGGCTACACCTTC. It is translated as CASSELPGNTYGYTF.

This chain uses TRBV13 with TRBJ2-3; 9 bases align to TRBD2. The CDR3 extends over 18 amino acids. From germline, CDR1 is PRHDT and CDR2 FYEKMQ (reference sequence). Trimming took 4 bases from V and 5 from J; bases not matched to a gene: 16. CDR3 bases: TGTGCCAGCAGCTCGACCGTGACTAAGCGGGGGGAGCGAGATACGCAGTATTTT. Amino acid sequence: CASSSTVTKRGERDTQYF. Based on the CDR3 plus reference TRBV13 and TRBJ2-3, the full variable domain is AAGVIQSPRHLIKEKRETATLKCYPIPRHDTVYWYQQGPGQDPQFLISFYEKMQSDKGSIPDRFSAQQFSDYHSELNMSSLELGDSALYFCASSSTVTKRGERDTQYFGPGTRLTVL.

This clone occurred once. J is TRBJ1-2 and V is TRBV12-3 or TRBV12-4, with 7 bases identical to TRBD1. With 3 bases clipped from V and 8 bases from J, the junction kept 6 bases outside the gene matches. This CDR3 spans 13 amino acids. The DNA for the CDR3 is TGTGCCAGCAGTTTTGCGTCAGGGGGAGGCTACACCTTC. Translating gives CASSFASGGGYTF.

This clone showed up just once. This chain joins TRBV5-1 and TRBJ1-2; tentatively, D is TRBD1 (6 bases). CDR1 and CDR2 from the germline V gene are SGHRS and YFSETQ. The CDR3 covers 17 residues. Trimming removed 0 bases from V and 3 bases from J, with 18 bases in between. The CDR3 here is CASSLDLAQGNYYGYTF. In nucleotides, the CDR3 is TGCGCCAGCAGCTTGGACCTGGCACAGGGTAATTACTATGGCTACACCTTC.

The V call is TRBV2, the J call TRBJ1-4; TRBD1 aligns across 7 bases. The CDR3 covers 16 residues. Germline loops: CDR1 SNHLY, CDR2 FYNNEI. V lost 6 bases to trimming and J lost 10 bases; unmatched junction nucleotides: 17. The CDR3, as DNA: TGTGCCAGCAGACCGGGACAGAGCCCCCTGAGCGGAAAACTGTTTTTT. Translated, it gives CASRPGQSPLSGKLFF.

This clone showed up just once. The chain uses TRBV10-2 and TRBJ2-7; tentatively, D is TRBD1 (5 bases). With 6 bases removed from V and 0 bases from J, the gap between germline ends came to 18 bases. In germline, CDR1 is WSHSY, CDR2 SAAADI. The CDR3 covers 16 residues. Here the CDR3 reads CASREIPGWGSYEQYF. The CDR3 coding sequence is TGCGCCAGCAGGGAGATCCCAGGGTGGGGCTCCTACGAGCAGTACTTC.

The chain carries TRBV19 and TRBJ2-7; TRBD1 aligns across 10 bases. The CDR3 is 15 residues long. The junction had 9 bases not matched to a gene; V was cut back by 3 bases and J by 7 bases. The germline gives CDR1 LNHDA, CDR2 SQIVND (reference sequence). CDR3 nucleotide sequence: TGTGCCAGTAGTATGGGCCGACAGGGGGCGGAAGAGCAGTACTTC. Translating it yields CASSMGRQGAEEQYF.

The chain carries TRBV9 and TRBJ2-5; 9 bases fit TRBD2. Germline V gene lookup returns CDR1 SGDLS and CDR2 YYNGEE. The CDR3 sequence is 18 residues long. Losses at the gene ends were 1 base for V and 0 bases for J; bases not matched to a gene: 10. CDR3: CASSVRGAGGSYQETQYF. The DNA for the CDR3 is TGTGCCAGCAGCGTACGCGGAGCGGGGGGTTCCTACCAAGAGACCCAGTACTTC. The complete variable domain, with remaining parts taken from reference TRBV9 and TRBJ2-5, reads DSGVTQTPKHLITATGQRVTLRCSPRSGDLSVYWYQQSLDQGLQFLIQYYNGEERAKGNILERFSAQQFPDLHSELNLSSLELGDSALYFCASSVRGAGGSYQETQYFGPGTRLLVL.

As regards this clone: The sample has other DNA sequences that encode this CDR3 too. This chain uses TRBV27 with TRBJ2-7; D perhaps matches TRBD1 (6 bases). The CDR3 spans 13 residues. From germline, CDR1 is MNHEY and CDR2 SMNVEV (reference sequence). The V gene lost 6 bases and the J gene lost 4 bases, with 13 bases spanning the gap. This chain's CDR3 is CASSRGQGYEQYF. DNA for the CDR3: TGTGCCAGCAGCCGGGGCCAGGGGTACGAGCAGTACTTC.

The chain couples TRBV6-2 or TRBV6-3 to TRBJ1-3; D remains ambiguous. This CDR3 is 16 amino acids long. Germline assignment: CDR1 MNHEY and CDR2 SVGEGT. V gave up 2 bases and J gave up 5 bases, with 16 bases separating them. CDR3 sequence: CASSYISSDPRNTIYF. In DNA form, the CDR3 reads TGTGCCAGCAGTTACATTTCGAGCGACCCTAGAAACACCATATATTTT.

The chain is built from TRBV6-1 and TRBJ2-7; TRBD1 matches at 7 bases. This CDR3 is 18 amino acids long. The trim removed 1 base at V and 4 bases at J, leaving 16 bases unmatched. Germline V gives CDR1 MNHNS, CDR2 SASEGT. The CDR3 region has the DNA TGTGCCAGCAGTGAAGGTCTCCCAGGGGGTGTAATGGGTTACGAGCAGTACTTC. It is translated as CASSEGLPGGVMGYEQYF.